The clone carrying this TCR beta chain was observed many times. This sample's time point: before trial treatment. Patients eligible had advanced solid tumors without tumor-infiltrating lymphocytes. The data are from a study of low-dose radiotherapy and immunotherapy resistance in tumors. The wider study: Doses of 0.5 Gy per fraction every 2 weeks, totaling 6.5 Gy, went to Cohort 1. It was 1 Gy per fraction every two weeks that Cohort 2 received, adding up to 13 Gy over 26 weeks.

The junction had 9 bases not matched to a gene; V was cut back by 5 bases and J by 6 bases. Germline V CDR1 and CDR2: MNHEY, SVGAGI. The CDR3 runs to 15 residues. TRAV and TRBV primers primed cDNA for both TCRalpha and TCRbeta. It was with a constant-region primer and a V-primer adapter that TCRs were amplified over roughly 19 PCR cycles. Each CDR3 protein is one row after TCRdb ran MiXCR on the reads. This table holds 85,000 to 95,000 distinct CDR3 sequences, roughly a tenth found once. This sequence joins TRBV6-5 and TRBJ2-1; TRBD2 matches 8 bases. This material consisted of PBMCs, taken before treatment. The sequence came from a male donor with prostate cancer. CDR3 residues: CASSKSGLVSNEQFF. CDR3 in DNA: TGTGCCAGCAGTAAATCGGGACTAGTTTCCAATGAGCAGTTCTTC.